These T cell receptor beta chains were read from a single sample in a study of response to subunit inactivated influenza vaccine. TCRdb re-derived calls from the RT-PCR reads in MiXCR, one entry per CDR3 protein. Seen here are around 750,000 distinct CDR3 sequences, approximately 21% observed once, and the top ten hold roughly a tenth. The input for sequencing was PBMCs from blood, taken around 5 days after vaccination. The source of these receptors is a man between 50 and 59 years old who received an inactivated influenza vaccine. Both conserved end residues are part of each CDR3. A D gene is named only where the DNA matches it firmly. Some rows have no size entry. The others give once, few or many, or a class for an expanded clone.

clone_size: few; d_call: TRBD2; j_call: TRBJ2-3; v_call: TRBV20-1; cdr3_nt: TGCAGTGCTAGAGATACGCTGGGGGGGAACACAGATACGCAGTATTTT; cdr3_aa: CSARDTLGGNTDTQYF
clone_size: few; d_call: NA; j_call: TRBJ2-7; v_call: TRBV28; cdr3_nt: TGTGCCAGCAGTGTTGACAGGATAGACTACGAGCAGTACTTC; cdr3_aa: CASSVDRIDYEQYF
clone_size: NA; d_call: NA; j_call: TRBJ2-1; v_call: TRBV20-1; cdr3_nt: TGCAGTGCTCTCCCCGGCGGGACAGTAAATGAGCAGTTCTTC; cdr3_aa: CSALPGGTVNEQFF
clone_size: NA; d_call: TRBD2; j_call: TRBJ2-2; v_call: TRBV20-1; cdr3_nt: TGCAGTGCTTTTACTAGCGGGGTCCGGAGCGGGGAGCTGTTTTTT; cdr3_aa: CSAFTSGVRSGELFF
clone_size: NA; d_call: NA; j_call: TRBJ2-3; v_call: TRBV5-1; cdr3_nt: TGCGCCAGCGGGGGGGCCACCACAGATACGCAGTATTTT; cdr3_aa: CASGGATTDTQYF
clone_size: NA; d_call: NA; j_call: TRBJ1-5; v_call: TRBV20-1; cdr3_nt: TGCAGTGCTAGAGATCGGTCGGCAGGGTCAGGTCAGCCCCAGCATTTT; cdr3_aa: CSARDRSAGSGQPQHF
clone_size: NA; d_call: NA; j_call: TRBJ1-1; v_call: TRBV10-3; cdr3_nt: TGTGCCATCAGTTATGAGATCAGACTAAACACTGAAGCTTTCTTT; cdr3_aa: CAISYEIRLNTEAFF
clone_size: NA; d_call: NA; j_call: TRBJ1-5; v_call: TRBV30; cdr3_nt: TGTGCCTGGAGTCAAGGGGACCAGGAAGACCTTGGGCCCCAGCATTTT; cdr3_aa: CAWSQGDQEDLGPQHF
clone_size: NA; d_call: NA; j_call: TRBJ2-3; v_call: TRBV20-1; cdr3_nt: TGCAGTGCTAAGACAGGGACTAGCACAGATACGCAGTATTTT; cdr3_aa: CSAKTGTSTDTQYF
clone_size: NA; d_call: NA; j_call: TRBJ2-3; v_call: TRBV7-9; cdr3_nt: TGTGCCAGCAGCTTAGACATCATGGGGACAGATACGCAGTATTTT; cdr3_aa: CASSLDIMGTDTQYF
clone_size: NA; d_call: NA; j_call: TRBJ2-1; v_call: TRBV9; cdr3_nt: TGTGCCAGCAGCGTAGACCCCCGGGGCCTCGACAATGAGCAGTTCTTC; cdr3_aa: CASSVDPRGLDNEQFF
clone_size: NA; d_call: NA; j_call: TRBJ2-1; v_call: TRBV5-1; cdr3_nt: TGCGCCAGCAGCATGGACCCCAGCGGTGAGCAGTTCTTC; cdr3_aa: CASSMDPSGEQFF
clone_size: few; d_call: NA; j_call: TRBJ2-7; v_call: TRBV3-1; cdr3_nt: TGTGCCAGCAGCCAGCGGCCTCCCTACGAGCAGTACTTC; cdr3_aa: CASSQRPPYEQYF
clone_size: few; d_call: TRBD2; j_call: TRBJ2-3; v_call: TRBV12-3/TRBV12-4; cdr3_nt: TGTGCCAGCAGCCGGACTAGCGGGGGGTTAGATACGCAGTATTTT; cdr3_aa: CASSRTSGGLDTQYF
clone_size: few; d_call: NA; j_call: TRBJ1-1; v_call: TRBV5-1; cdr3_nt: TGCGCCAGCAGCCCTGAACGGGGCGTTATGAACACTGAAGCTTTCTTT; cdr3_aa: CASSPERGVMNTEAFF
clone_size: few; d_call: TRBD1; j_call: TRBJ1-6; v_call: TRBV27; cdr3_nt: TGTGCCAGCGGGACAGGGGAATCACCCCTCCACTTT; cdr3_aa: CASGTGESPLHF
clone_size: few; d_call: TRBD1; j_call: TRBJ2-7; v_call: TRBV27; cdr3_nt: TGTGCCAGCAGTTTATTAGGGACAGTATCCTACGAGCAGTACTTC; cdr3_aa: CASSLLGTVSYEQYF
clone_size: few; d_call: NA; j_call: TRBJ2-2; v_call: TRBV29-1; cdr3_nt: TGCAGCGTCCCGGGACAGAACACCGGGGAGCTGTTTTTT; cdr3_aa: CSVPGQNTGELFF
clone_size: few; d_call: NA; j_call: TRBJ2-3; v_call: TRBV4-3; cdr3_nt: TGCGCCAGCAGCCAACTGCAGGCAGATACGCAGTATTTT; cdr3_aa: CASSQLQADTQYF
clone_size: few; d_call: NA; j_call: TRBJ2-1; v_call: TRBV9; cdr3_nt: TGTGCCAGCAGCGTAGGTTCCAGCCGGGGGAACAATGAGCAGTTCTTC; cdr3_aa: CASSVGSSRGNNEQFF